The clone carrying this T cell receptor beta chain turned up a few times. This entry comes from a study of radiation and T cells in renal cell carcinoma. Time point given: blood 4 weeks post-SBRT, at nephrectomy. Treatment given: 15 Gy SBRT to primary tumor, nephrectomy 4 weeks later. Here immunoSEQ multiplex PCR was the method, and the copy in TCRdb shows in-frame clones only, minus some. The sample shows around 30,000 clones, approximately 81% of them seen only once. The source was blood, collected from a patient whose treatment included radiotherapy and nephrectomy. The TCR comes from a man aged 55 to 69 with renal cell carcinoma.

The CDR3 loop is CASSIDRGQTLYQPQHF. CDR3 nucleotides: TGTGCCAGTAGTATAGATCGCGGACAGACCTTATATCAGCCCCAGCATTTT. The rearrangement uses TRBV19 and TRBJ1-5, with D perhaps matching TRBD1 (6 bases). The CDR3 spans 17 residues. The V gene's germline CDR1 is LNHDA and CDR2 SQIVND (reference sequence). Between the trimmed V and J ends, which lost 0 bases and 5 bases, there was a span of 17 bases.